Following are 8 T cell receptor beta chains from one sample sequenced in a study of OX40 agonist ivuxolimab in advanced cancers. Assay: immunoSEQ multiplex PCR; the TCRdb copy retains only in-frame clones and omits some. The table has about 85,000 clones, 80% to 90% seen once. The sequences come from CD4+ or CD8+ T cells sorted from blood, collected in a trial of the OX40 agonist ivuxolimab. These receptors were taken from an adult with an advanced solid tumor such as melanoma, head and neck, liver or kidney cancer.

This chain uses TRBV5-1 with TRBJ1-1; 8 bases map to TRBD1. Germline CDR1 SGHRS, CDR2 YFSETQ. The CDR3 covers 13 residues. The ends lost 3 bases at V and 3 bases at J; junction bases unmatched: 1. The CDR3 nucleotides read TGCGCCAGCAGCTCGGGACAGGACACTGAAGCTTTCTTT. This sequence encodes CASSSGQDTEAFF.

The chain is built from TRBV6-5 and TRBJ1-4; D is possibly TRBD1 (5 bases). Looked up from germline, CDR1 is MNHEY and CDR2 is SVGAGI. V shed 5 bases and J shed 5 bases, with 15 bases lying between them. The CDR3 loop spans 15 amino acids. CDR3 sequence (DNA): TGTGCCAGCAGTCTCGTAGGGCCAGGGAATGAAAAACTGTTTTTT. This encodes CASSLVGPGNEKLFF.

The chain employs TRBV6-1 and TRBJ2-5, with D possibly matching TRBD1 (5 bases). The germline V and J ends were trimmed by 1 base and 5 bases, with 8 bases remaining between them. The CDR3 is made up of 13 amino acids. Germline lookup yields CDR1 MNHNS and CDR2 SASEGT. CDR3: CASSEEGRETQYF. The CDR3 bases are TGTGCCAGCAGTGAAGAGGGGCGGGAGACCCAGTACTTC.

The rearrangement links TRBV5-1 to TRBJ2-7; no reliable D call. V was pared by 0 bases and J by 0 bases, with 13 bases between. CDR1 is SGHRS, CDR2 YFSETQ, per germline. The CDR3 consists of 16 residues. Written as DNA, the CDR3 is TGCGCCAGCAGCTTGGAGGGCCCGAGGAGCTCCTACGAGCAGTACTTC. The encoded protein is CASSLEGPRSSYEQYF.

The rearrangement links TRBV28 to TRBJ1-5; 7 nucleotides line up with TRBD1. CDR1 and CDR2 (germline): MDHEN, SYDVKM. CDR3 size: 15 residues. The V segment lost 6 bases and the J segment 0 bases; nucleotides outside the gene matches: 5. Written as DNA, the CDR3 is TGTGCCAGCAGCCGGACAGGAGGTAGCAATCAGCCCCAGCATTTT. Translating it yields CASSRTGGSNQPQHF.

This chain uses TRBV7-9 with TRBJ2-3, with D possibly TRBD2 on 6 matching bases. V was cut by 5 bases and J by 7 bases, with 25 bases left in between. The CDR3 length is 17 residues. In germline, CDR1 is SEHNR, CDR2 FQNEAQ (reference sequence). In DNA, the CDR3 is TGTGCCAGCAGCCTCAGTACGACTAGTTTAATCACCCATACGCAGTATTTT. Protein sequence: CASSLSTTSLITHTQYF.

This clone was seen once. The CDR3 reads CASSRAELSTEAFF. CDR3 coding DNA: TGTGCCAGTAGTCGAGCAGAGCTTAGCACTGAAGCTTTCTTT. The rearrangement joins TRBV19 to TRBJ1-1; D gene unclear. Between the trimmed V and J ends, which lost 5 bases and 4 bases, there was a span of 14 bases. The germline V gene encodes CDR1 LNHDA and CDR2 SQIVND (reference sequence). CDR3 size: 14 residues.

V gene TRBV5-4 combines with J gene TRBJ2-5; 8 bases are shared with TRBD2. The germline gives CDR1 SGHNT, CDR2 YYREEE (reference sequence). This CDR3 is 16 amino acids long. V was clipped by 0 bases and J by 0 bases; unmatched bases: 4. CDR3 sequence (DNA): TGTGCCAGCAGCTTGGACCTAGCGGGCTACCAAGAGACCCAGTACTTC. Translated, it gives CASSLDLAGYQETQYF.